This entry lists 28 T cell receptor beta chains sequenced from one sample in a study of T cell responses to AZD1222 COVID-19 vaccine. Repertoires were generated with immunoSEQ multiplex PCR, while TCRdb's copy carries only in-frame clones and drops some. Of about 79,000 clones listed, 92% were seen once; the top ten hold under 7.5%. The material was peripheral blood, obtained on day 0 of MenACWY control vaccination. The receptors originated from an adult in good health.

The genes are TRBV11-2 and TRBJ2-7; the match to TRBD1 covers 9 bases. With V trimmed by 4 bases and J by 6 bases, 7 bases remained unmatched. This CDR3 spans 14 amino acids. Germline loops: CDR1 SGHAT, CDR2 FQNNGV. In DNA form, the CDR3 reads TGTGCCAGCAGCTCCGGGACAGGGAGGCTCGAGCAGTACTTC. This codes for CASSSGTGRLEQYF.

The table lists this clone with a few counts. The chain combines TRBV3-1 (or the pseudogene TRBV3-2) with TRBJ1-2, with D tentatively TRBD1 (5 bases). The CDR3 contains 15 residues. Germline CDR1 LGHDT, CDR2 YNNKEL (reference sequence). V lost 3 bases to trimming and J lost 1 base, with 12 bases between them. CDR3: CASSQFRGNNYGYTF. CDR3 in DNA: TGTGCCAGCAGCCAGTTCCGGGGGAATAACTATGGCTACACCTTC.

This chain uses TRBV3-1 (or the pseudogene TRBV3-2) with TRBJ2-3; 8 bases are shared with TRBD1. Germline CDR1 LGHDT, CDR2 YNNKEL (reference sequence). The CDR3 loop spans 16 amino acids. V dropped 2 bases and J dropped 5; count of bases not matched to a gene: 9. In DNA, the CDR3 is TGTGCCAGCAGCCAACAAACGACAGGGGTGAGAGATACGCAGTATTTT. Translation: CASSQQTTGVRDTQYF.

The CDR3 protein is CASSDNSGANVLTF. DNA of the CDR3: TGTGCCAGCAGTGACAACTCTGGGGCCAACGTCCTGACTTTC. V is TRBV6-4 and J is TRBJ2-6; D ambiguous. V lost 2 bases to trimming and J lost 0 bases, with 2 bases between them. This CDR3 has 14 residues. Germline CDR1 MRHNA, CDR2 SNTAGT.

The chain has TRBV11-3 and TRBJ1-1; D is unclear. The CDR3 runs 17 residues. The germline V and J ends were trimmed by 5 bases and 1 base, with 20 bases remaining between them. CDR1 SGHNT and CDR2 YENEEA come from the germline V gene. In DNA, the CDR3 is TGTGCCAGCAGCCGAAATTCCCCTACAATGTCGAACACTGAAGCTTTCTTT. This translates into CASSRNSPTMSNTEAFF.

The rearrangement links TRBV5-1 to TRBJ2-3, with 7 bases aligning to TRBD2. The CDR3 totals 16 residues. CDR1 is SGHRS, CDR2 YFSETQ, per germline. Trimming took 5 bases from V and 5 from J; bases not matched to a gene: 14. The CDR3 loop reads CASSSRGDFIVDTQYF. The CDR3, as DNA: TGCGCCAGCAGTTCCCGGGGGGACTTCATAGTAGATACGCAGTATTTT. Using reference TRBV5-1 and TRBJ2-3 for the parts outside the CDR3, the full variable domain is KAGVTQTPRYLIKTRGQQVTLSCSPISGHRSVSWYQQTPGQGLQFLFEYFSETQRNKGNFPGRFSGRQFSNSRSEMNVSTLELGDSALYLCASSSRGDFIVDTQYFGPGTRLTVL.

The rearrangement joins TRBV6-4 to TRBJ2-1; 9 bases line up with TRBD2. The CDR3 loop spans 15 amino acids. CDR1 is MRHNA, CDR2 SNTAGT, per germline. J lost 6 bases, V lost 4 bases, and 7 bases had no gene match. The DNA for the CDR3 is TGTGCCAGCAGTGTAGAAGCGGGAGGTCTCAATGAGCAGTTCTTC. Its protein is CASSVEAGGLNEQFF.

The V and J genes are TRBV5-1 and TRBJ1-6; 7 bases agree with TRBD1. CDR3 length: 14 residues. Germline V gene lookup returns CDR1 SGHRS and CDR2 YFSETQ. V was pared by 4 bases and J by 7 bases, with 5 bases of the junction left unmatched. As DNA, the CDR3 is TGCGCCAGCAGCGTGGGACAGAAAAATTCACCCCTCCACTTT. Residues: CASSVGQKNSPLHF.

The CDR3 loop reads CASSREGPGNTIYF. The CDR3 DNA reads TGTGCCAGCAGTAGGGAGGGCCCCGGAAACACCATATATTTT. The rearrangement joins TRBV2 to TRBJ1-3, with no clear D. Trimming shortened V by 5 bases and J by 4 bases, and 12 bases separated the two germline ends. CDR1 is SNHLY and CDR2 is FYNNEI in the germline V gene. The CDR3 consists of 14 residues.

J is TRBJ1-1 and V is TRBV12-2. TRBV12-2 is flagged as a pseudogene. The CDR3 consists of 18 residues. The CDR3 is CASRLGGVAPGMNTEAFF. DNA for the CDR3: TGTGCAAGTCGCTTGGGCGGGGTTGCGCCGGGAATGAACACTGAAGCTTTCTTT.

The CDR3 loop is CASSLQGNTEAFF. The DNA of the CDR3 is TGTGCCAGCAGTTTGCAGGGGAACACTGAAGCTTTCTTT. The chain carries TRBV12-3 or TRBV12-4 and TRBJ1-1, with a tentative D call TRBD1 (5 bases). CDR3 size: 13 residues. The ends were cut back, 3 bases at V and 1 base at J, with 6 bases in the middle.

V gene TRBV24-1 combines with J gene TRBJ2-5; 8 positions agree with TRBD1. Per the germline V gene, CDR1 is KGHDR and CDR2 is SFDVKD. Germline trimming cut 0 bases from V and 1 base from J; bases unmatched to any gene: 3. There are 16 residues in the CDR3. CDR3 sequence (DNA): TGTGCCACCAGTGATTTGGGCACAGGGGGCCAAGAGACCCAGTACTTC. Translating it yields CATSDLGTGGQETQYF.

The chain is built from TRBV18 and TRBJ2-3; D gene unclear. V gave up 1 base and J gave up 0 bases, with 14 bases separating them. The CDR3 has 17 residues. Germline V gives CDR1 KGHSH, CDR2 LQKENI. CDR3 DNA sequence: TGTGCCAGCTCACCACGAGTAGGGTTCGAGAGCACAGATACGCAGTATTTT. It specifies CASSPRVGFESTDTQYF. Variable domain in full (rest from reference TRBV18 and TRBJ2-3): NAGVMQNPRHLVRRRGQEARLRCSPMKGHSHVYWYRQLPEEGLKFMVYLQKENIIDESGMPKERFSAEFPKEGPSILRIQQVVRGDSAAYFCASSPRVGFESTDTQYFGPGTRLTVL.

The chain employs TRBV27 and TRBJ1-5, with 7 bases aligning to TRBD1. Germline V gene sequence: CDR1 MNHEY, CDR2 SMNVEV (reference sequence). Trimming took 6 bases from V and 9 from J; bases not matched to a gene: 17. The CDR3 extends over 16 amino acids. The CDR3 region is CASSSGGGGGLRPQHF. Here the CDR3 DNA reads TGTGCCAGCAGCTCCGGAGGGGGCGGGGGCTTGAGGCCCCAGCATTTT.

V usage is TRBV19 and J usage is TRBJ2-5; D might be TRBD1 or TRBD2, each matching 5 bases. The CDR3 runs to 15 residues. V lost 1 base, J lost 3 bases, and 12 bases lay in between. Germline V gene sequence: CDR1 LNHDA, CDR2 SQIVND (reference sequence). The CDR3, as DNA: TGTGCCAGTAGTATAGGCCCGGGACGCGAAGAGACCCAGTACTTC. Protein: CASSIGPGREETQYF.

The chain employs TRBV2 and TRBJ1-2; a weak D match, TRBD1 (6 bases). V gave up 6 bases and J gave up 4 bases, with 12 bases separating them. The CDR3 is 13 residues long. The germline V gene encodes CDR1 SNHLY and CDR2 FYNNEI. DNA of the CDR3: TGTGCCAGCAGAGCCGGACAGCTCTATGGCTACACCTTC. It codes for CASRAGQLYGYTF.

The chain employs TRBV11-2 and TRBJ2-3, with 10 bases matching TRBD2. The CDR3 is made up of 15 amino acids. Germline-derived CDR1 and CDR2 are SGHAT and FQNNGV. V gave up 4 bases and J gave up 6 bases; unmatched junction bases: 7. The CDR3 DNA follows: TGTGCCAGCAGCTCTCTAGCGGGAGCGGCTGATACGCAGTATTTT. Protein sequence: CASSSLAGAADTQYF.

Here the CDR3 DNA reads TGTGCCAGCAGCCAAGAAGGGACTAGCGGGGGAGGGGGCACCGGGGAGCTGTTTTTT. Translated, it gives CASSQEGTSGGGGTGELFF. The chain joins TRBV3-1 (or the pseudogene TRBV3-2) to TRBJ2-2; 14 positions match TRBD2. The CDR3 runs to 19 residues. CDR1 is LGHDT, CDR2 YNNKEL, per germline (reference sequence). The V gene end was trimmed by 0 bases and the J gene end by 4 bases; junction bases not matched to a gene: 7.

The V and J genes are TRBV6-5 and TRBJ1-1, with D perhaps matching TRBD1 (5 bases). CDR1 and CDR2 (germline): MNHEY, SVGAGI. The CDR3 extends over 13 amino acids. Trimming pared 6 bases from V and 6 bases from J, leaving 14 bases between. The CDR3 loop reads CASSRTFLSEAFF. For the CDR3, the DNA is TGTGCCAGCAGCCGGACATTCCTCTCTGAAGCTTTCTTT.

Notes on this clone: The germline gene is not matched at one end of the junction; a read error may be the cause. The rearrangement uses TRBV6-5 and TRBJ2-1; 7 bases fit TRBD1. The CDR3 is made up of 13 amino acids. Germline V gives CDR1 MNHEY, CDR2 SVGAGI. The CDR3 DNA reads TGTGCGAGCAGGGGGAGCTCCTACAATGAGCAGTTCTTC. This codes for CASRGSSYNEQFF.

The chain combines TRBV29-1 with TRBJ1-4; D is uncertain. The CDR3 is 13 amino acids. V was pared by 4 bases and J by 6 bases, with 12 bases between. Looked up from germline, CDR1 is SQVTM and CDR2 is ANQGSEA. CDR3 loop: CSVVSRVDEKLFF. CDR3 nucleotide sequence: TGCAGCGTTGTTAGTAGGGTAGATGAAAAACTGTTTTTT.

The gene calls are TRBV18 and TRBJ2-5; 16 bases are shared with TRBD2. This CDR3 is 20 amino acids long. Germline-derived CDR1 and CDR2 are KGHSH and LQKENI. With 6 bases clipped from V and 1 base from J, the junction kept 14 bases outside the gene matches. DNA for the CDR3: TGTGCCAGCTCTTTCCGACCACCGGGACTAGCGGGGGGGCTCCAAGAGACCCAGTACTTC. This sequence encodes CASSFRPPGLAGGLQETQYF. Filled out from reference TRBV18 and TRBJ2-5, the complete variable domain reads NAGVMQNPRHLVRRRGQEARLRCSPMKGHSHVYWYRQLPEEGLKFMVYLQKENIIDESGMPKERFSAEFPKEGPSILRIQQVVRGDSAAYFCASSFRPPGLAGGLQETQYFGPGTRLLVL.

This chain joins TRBV7-9 and TRBJ2-1; 7 bases fit TRBD2. The V segment lost 8 bases and the J segment 4 bases; nucleotides outside the gene matches: 11. Looked up from germline, CDR1 is SEHNR and CDR2 is FQNEAQ (reference sequence). The CDR3 totals 15 residues. The CDR3 region is CASLPSGDKYNEQFF. The CDR3 coding sequence is TGTGCCAGCTTACCGAGCGGGGATAAATACAATGAGCAGTTCTTC.

This chain connects TRBV28 to TRBJ1-5; 7 bases match TRBD1. V lost 6 bases to trimming and J lost 4 bases; unmatched junction nucleotides: 6. The germline V gene has CDR1 MDHEN and CDR2 SYDVKM. The CDR3 covers 14 residues. CDR3 coding DNA: TGTGCCAGCAGCTTGACGGACAGGAATCAGCCCCAGCATTTT. Protein product: CASSLTDRNQPQHF.

V and J are TRBV23-1 and TRBJ2-1, with TRBD1 identical over 9 bases. TRBV23-1 is annotated as an ORF whose role is uncertain. The CDR3 is made up of 17 amino acids. V gave up 0 bases and J gave up 1 base; unmatched junction bases: 4. This CDR3 reads CASSQSRGTGSYNEQFF. CDR3 DNA: TGCGCCAGCAGTCAATCGCGGGGGACAGGGTCCTACAATGAGCAGTTCTTC.

CDR3 bases: TGTGCCAGCACCCTGTCAGCGGGGGGCCGGAACACCGGGGAGCTGTTTTTT. This codes for CASTLSAGGRNTGELFF. This chain uses TRBV9 with TRBJ2-2, with 9 bases that match TRBD2. The CDR3 has 17 amino acids. After removal of 6 bases from V and 1 base from J, the junction contained 10 bases not matched to a gene. CDR1 and CDR2 from the germline V gene are SGDLS and YYNGEE.

The V call is TRBV2, the J call TRBJ1-2; 9 bases are shared with TRBD1. The CDR3 has 14 residues. The germline V gene encodes CDR1 SNHLY and CDR2 FYNNEI. The V gene end was trimmed by 6 bases and the J gene end by 3 bases; junction bases not matched to a gene: 5. As DNA, the CDR3 is TGTGCCAGCAGGGCGACAGGGGGTGACTATGGCTACACCTTC. This encodes CASRATGGDYGYTF.

V gene TRBV7-2 combines with J gene TRBJ2-7, with TRBD2 matching 7 bases. CDR3 length equals 15 residues. Germline assignment: CDR1 SGHTA and CDR2 FQGNSA. The V gene end was trimmed by 0 bases and the J gene end by 3 bases; junction bases not matched to a gene: 5. As DNA, the CDR3 is TGTGCCAGCAGCTTAGCGGGAGGGCGGGTCTACGAGCAGTACTTC. Its protein product is CASSLAGGRVYEQYF.